Listed here is a single T cell receptor beta chain. Its cognate antigen is unknown. Clones were sequenced by immunoSEQ multiplex PCR, and TCRdb holds only the in-frame ones, with some missing. The sample has roughly 50,000 clones; around 85% are singletons. This entry belongs to a study of T cell responses to AZD1222 COVID-19 vaccine. The CDR3 loop spans 15 amino acids. V was cut by 1 base and J by 0 bases, with 9 bases left in between. Germline CDR1 MGHRA, CDR2 YSYEKL. General study findings and limits: Nearly half of the spike-specific TCRs reportedly recognize variant regions that carry no mutations. Clonal diversity may have been underestimated in mostly white British donors. Receipt of two AZD1222 doses was followed by a rise in Spike-specific TCR breadth and depth.

The specimen was peripheral blood, collected 28 days after the second AZD1222 dose. The receptor was isolated from an adult who received the AZD1222 COVID-19 vaccine. V is TRBV4-1 and J is TRBJ1-1; the D gene is possibly TRBD1 (6 bases). CDR3 in DNA: TGCGCCAGCAGCCAAGTTTGGGGGCTGAACACTGAAGCTTTCTTT. The encoded protein is CASSQVWGLNTEAFF.